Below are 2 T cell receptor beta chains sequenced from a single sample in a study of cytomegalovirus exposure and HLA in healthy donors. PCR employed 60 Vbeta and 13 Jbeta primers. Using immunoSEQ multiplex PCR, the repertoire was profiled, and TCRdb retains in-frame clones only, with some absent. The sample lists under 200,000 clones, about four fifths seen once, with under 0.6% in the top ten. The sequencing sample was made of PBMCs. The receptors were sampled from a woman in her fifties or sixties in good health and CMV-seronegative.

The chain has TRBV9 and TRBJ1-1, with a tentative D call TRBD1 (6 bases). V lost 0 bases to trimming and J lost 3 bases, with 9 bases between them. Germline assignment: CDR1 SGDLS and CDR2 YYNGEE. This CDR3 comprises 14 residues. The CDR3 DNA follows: TGTGCCAGCAGCGTAGGCCACAGGGACACTGAAGCTTTCTTT. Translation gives CASSVGHRDTEAFF. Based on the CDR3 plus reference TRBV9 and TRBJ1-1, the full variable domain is DSGVTQTPKHLITATGQRVTLRCSPRSGDLSVYWYQQSLDQGLQFLIQYYNGEERAKGNILERFSAQQFPDLHSELNLSSLELGDSALYFCASSVGHRDTEAFFGQGTRLTVV.

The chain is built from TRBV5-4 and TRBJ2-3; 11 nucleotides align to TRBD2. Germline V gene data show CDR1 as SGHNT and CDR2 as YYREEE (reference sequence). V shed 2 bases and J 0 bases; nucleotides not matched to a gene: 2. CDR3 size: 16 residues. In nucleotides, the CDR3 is TGTGCCAGCAGCTTCCCTAGCGGGGGGAGCACAGATACGCAGTATTTT. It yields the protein CASSFPSGGSTDTQYF. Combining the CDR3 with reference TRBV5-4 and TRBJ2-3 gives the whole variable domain ETGVTQSPTHLIKTRGQQVTLRCSSQSGHNTVSWYQQALGQGPQFIFQYYREEENGRGNFPPRFSGLQFPNYSSELNVNALELDDSALYLCASSFPSGGSTDTQYFGPGTRLTVL.